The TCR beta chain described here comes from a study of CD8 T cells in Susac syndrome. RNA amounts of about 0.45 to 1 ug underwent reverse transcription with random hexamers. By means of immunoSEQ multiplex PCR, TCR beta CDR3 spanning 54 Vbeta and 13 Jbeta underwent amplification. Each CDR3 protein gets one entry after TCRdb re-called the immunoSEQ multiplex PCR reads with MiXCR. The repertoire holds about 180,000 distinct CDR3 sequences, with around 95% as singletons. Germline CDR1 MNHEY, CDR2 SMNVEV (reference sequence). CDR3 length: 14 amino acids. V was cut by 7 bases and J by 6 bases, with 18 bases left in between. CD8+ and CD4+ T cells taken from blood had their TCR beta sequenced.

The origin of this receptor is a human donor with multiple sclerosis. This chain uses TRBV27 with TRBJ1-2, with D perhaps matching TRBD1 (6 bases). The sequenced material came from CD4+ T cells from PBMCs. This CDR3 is CASTRDRFIDGYTF. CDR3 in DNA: TGTGCCAGCACCCGAGACAGGTTCATCGATGGCTACACCTTC.